A single sample gave rise to the 10 T cell receptor beta chains below, sequenced in a study of beta chain features in type 1 diabetes. Expressed TCRB transcripts were sequenced because the entire RNA isolate underwent reverse transcription. The protocol was immunoSEQ multiplex PCR, while the TCRdb copy is restricted to in-frame clones and leaves out a portion. The repertoire holds 360,000 or so clones, with around a fifth as singletons. Sequenced material: naive CD4+ T cells from blood. The origin of the receptors is a woman between 18 and 30 years old in good health.

The gene calls are TRBV18 and TRBJ1-1, with 9 bases fitting TRBD1. The CDR3 spans 13 residues. Germline trimming cut 2 bases from V and 9 bases from J; bases unmatched to any gene: 4. CDR1 and CDR2 from the germline V gene are KGHSH and LQKENI. The CDR3 region has the DNA TGTGCCAGCTCACCAGGACAGGGGAAGAAAGCTTTCTTT. Translation: CASSPGQGKKAFF.

This clone was counted between two and nine times. The chain joins TRBV7-9 to TRBJ2-1; TRBD2 aligns across 8 bases. Germline trimming cut 5 bases from V and 0 bases from J; bases unmatched to any gene: 12. Germline V gives CDR1 SEHNR, CDR2 FQNEAQ (reference sequence). The CDR3 length is 18 residues. The CDR3 DNA sequence: TGTGCCAGCAGCGTACCCGGGGGGGCGGGTCGCTCCTACAATGAGCAGTTCTTC. Protein: CASSVPGGAGRSYNEQFF.

The V gene is TRBV19, the J gene TRBJ2-4; 9 bases align to TRBD1. Per germline, CDR1 LNHDA and CDR2 SQIVND (reference sequence). J gave up 6 bases and V 8 bases, and 11 bases lay outside the gene matches. CDR3 size: 15 residues. The DNA for the CDR3 is TGTGCCAGTGGGACAGGGCGTGATGGTGGAAACATTCAGTACTTC. Its translation: CASGTGRDGGNIQYF.

This clone has only a few counts. This chain connects TRBV30 to TRBJ1-5, with a tentative D call TRBD1 (5 bases). This CDR3 is built from 14 residues. Germline values: CDR1 GTSNPN, CDR2 SVGIG (reference sequence). V was cut by 0 bases and J by 7 bases, with 13 bases left in between. This chain's CDR3 is CAWSVLAGDQPQHF. CDR3 in DNA: TGTGCCTGGAGTGTACTAGCTGGGGACCAGCCCCAGCATTTT.

The genes are TRBV9 and TRBJ2-1; TRBD2 matches 7 bases. The CDR3 has 15 residues. Germline CDR1 and CDR2: SGDLS and YYNGEE. V lost 4 bases, J lost 3 bases, and 7 bases stayed unmatched. The CDR3 DNA follows: TGTGCCAGCAGCTCCCTCGGGACTAACTACAATGAGCAGTTCTTC. Protein product: CASSSLGTNYNEQFF. Full variable domain (missing parts from reference TRBV9 and TRBJ2-1): DSGVTQTPKHLITATGQRVTLRCSPRSGDLSVYWYQQSLDQGLQFLIQYYNGEERAKGNILERFSAQQFPDLHSELNLSSLELGDSALYFCASSSLGTNYNEQFFGPGTRLTVL.

In its sample, this clone was seen a few times. The chain joins TRBV29-1 to TRBJ1-1; TRBD1 agrees at 8 bases. The CDR3 covers 12 residues. Germline CDR1 SQVTM, CDR2 ANQGSEA. V shed 7 bases, J shed 1 base, and the junction held 2 bases outside the gene matches. Here the CDR3 reads CSGGTGNTEAFF. DNA of the CDR3: TGCAGCGGAGGGACAGGGAACACTGAAGCTTTCTTT.

The chain recombines TRBV6-5 with TRBJ1-2, with a tentative D call TRBD1 (6 bases). This CDR3 is built from 16 residues. The V and J ends lost 0 bases and 5 bases respectively, with 16 bases between them. The V gene's germline CDR1 is MNHEY and CDR2 SVGAGI. The CDR3 sequence: CASSYSLNQGPYGYTF. Written as DNA, the CDR3 is TGTGCCAGCAGTTACTCACTTAACCAGGGGCCTTATGGCTACACCTTC.

V usage is TRBV11-3 and J usage is TRBJ2-7; 7 nucleotides line up with TRBD1. Trimming took 1 base from V and 5 from J; bases not matched to a gene: 5. The germline CDR1 and CDR2 sequences are SGHNT and YENEEA. This CDR3 is 14 amino acids long. In DNA form, the CDR3 reads TGTGCCAGCAGCTTAGGGAACAGGGGAAACGAGCAGTACTTC. Translated, it gives CASSLGNRGNEQYF.

This chain connects TRBV7-8 to TRBJ1-1, with TRBD1 matching 9 bases. CDR3 size: 15 residues. The trim removed 4 bases at V and 5 bases at J, leaving 8 bases unmatched. Germline-derived CDR1 and CDR2 are SGHVS and FQNEAQ. The CDR3 spells CASSSDRGEGTEAFF. The CDR3 nucleotides are TGTGCCAGCAGCTCCGACAGGGGGGAAGGGACTGAAGCTTTCTTT.

This clone was seen only a few times. This sequence joins TRBV19 and TRBJ1-1, with D possibly being TRBD1 (5 bases). With 9 bases removed from V and 4 bases from J, the gap between germline ends came to 12 bases. CDR1 is LNHDA, CDR2 SQIVND, per germline (reference sequence). CDR3 length equals 12 residues. The CDR3 sequence is CASSRGGTEAFF. The CDR3 DNA is TGTGCCAGCTCCCGGGGGGGCACTGAAGCTTTCTTT.